The next 14 T cell receptor beta chains were all read from a single sample in a study of T-cell memory formation after mild COVID-19 (dated by TCRdb to about 2021). Receptor amplification or capture employed 5' RACE. The listed sequencing device is Illumina NovaSeq 6000. Starting from the raw public reads, TCRdb applied fastp trimming at Q25, assembled clones with MiXCR and retained in-frame beta chains. Every entry covers one CDR3 protein and lists the most common genes and DNA from its rows. For this sample the table gives 250,000 to 350,000 distinct CDR3 sequences, of which about a sixth were detected only once. The ten top clones hold about 23% of the sample. Material: PBMCs or a T cell subset sorted from them (not recorded which). These receptor sequences come from a man aged 18 to 29 who had mild COVID-19 (a few samples of this study predate the infection). The sample titles of this study are shuffled in the database, so cell type and time point are left out; the donor was told from shared clones.

In its sample, this clonotype was seen many times. The CDR3 bases are TGTGCCAGCAGCCAAGAGGCTAGCGGGAGCACAGATACGCAGTATTTT. It translates to CASSQEASGSTDTQYF. The chain uses TRBV3-1 and TRBJ2-3, with TRBD2 identical over 8 bases. Germline CDR1 reads LGHDT; CDR2 reads YNNKEL (reference sequence). V shed 0 bases, J shed 0 bases, and the junction held 2 bases outside the gene matches. CDR3 length: 16 residues.

The chain recombines TRBV23-1 with TRBJ2-1; TRBD1 aligns across 7 bases. Being an ORF, TRBV23-1 has a function that is uncertain. This CDR3 region has 15 residues. The junction had 6 bases not matched to a gene; V was cut back by 0 bases and J by 7 bases. The CDR3 is CASSQSGQKGNEQFF. As DNA, the CDR3 is TGCGCCAGCAGTCAATCGGGACAGAAGGGTAATGAGCAGTTCTTC.

This clonotype has just a few counts. V and J are TRBV7-2 and TRBJ1-1, with a tentative D call TRBD1 (5 bases). The CDR3 contains 14 residues. Germline V gene data show CDR1 as SGHTA and CDR2 as FQGNSA. The V and J ends lost 1 base and 11 bases respectively, with 17 bases between them. CDR3 DNA sequence: TGTGCCAGCAGCTTAGGCCGGGGGATGGGGCTGGCTTTCTTT. Translating it yields CASSLGRGMGLAFF.

In its sample, this clonotype was seen a few times. V and J are TRBV6-2 or TRBV6-3 and TRBJ1-1; D is possibly TRBD1 (5 bases). Per germline, CDR1 MNHEY and CDR2 SVGEGT. CDR3 length: 13 amino acids. Trimming shortened V by 2 bases and J by 5 bases, and 9 bases separated the two germline ends. The CDR3 region has the DNA TGTGCCAGCAGTTACCGGGGGGTTACTGAAGCTTTCTTT. Residues: CASSYRGVTEAFF.

The chain carries TRBV6-5 and TRBJ1-1, with 7 bases that match TRBD1. The CDR3 length is 14 residues. V was pared by 4 bases and J by 4 bases, with 6 bases of the junction left unmatched. Looked up from germline, CDR1 is MNHEY and CDR2 is SVGAGI. The CDR3 nucleotides are TGTGCCAGCAGTTGGGTGGACAGGCGCACTGAAGCTTTCTTT. Its translation is CASSWVDRRTEAFF.

This clonotype appeared many times. The gene calls are TRBV4-1 and TRBJ2-3; D might be TRBD1 (6 bases). The CDR3 loop spans 14 amino acids. V lost 5 bases and J lost 5, with 14 bases in between. CDR1 is MGHRA, CDR2 YSYEKL, per germline. CDR3 coding DNA: TGCGCCAGCAGCTACTCGCAAGGGGGAGATACGCAGTATTTT. Translating it yields CASSYSQGGDTQYF.

This clonotype was counted between two and nine times. The J gene is TRBJ2-1, the V gene TRBV28, with D possibly called TRBD1 or TRBD2 (5 bases each). This CDR3 spans 14 amino acids. Trimming removed 6 bases from V and 7 bases from J, with 16 bases in between. Per germline, CDR1 MDHEN and CDR2 SYDVKM. As DNA, the CDR3 is TGTGCCAGCAGGTTGGGACGGTTTAGGAATGAGCAGTTCTTC. Protein sequence: CASRLGRFRNEQFF.

This rearrangement joins TRBV9 to TRBJ2-2; D is undetermined. Trimming removed 0 bases at V and 6 bases at J, with 9 bases between. CDR1 is SGDLS and CDR2 is YYNGEE in the germline V gene. This CDR3 contains 14 residues. The CDR3 sequence: CASSVDLGSGELFF. In DNA form, the CDR3 reads TGTGCCAGCAGCGTAGATTTGGGTTCCGGGGAGCTGTTTTTT.

Regarding this clonotype: Germline is not matched at one junction end, which may reflect a read error. The chain uses TRBV7-9 and TRBJ2-1, with D unresolved. The germline CDR1 and CDR2 sequences are SEHNR and FQNEAQ (reference sequence). The CDR3 has 14 amino acids. The CDR3 DNA is TGTGCCAGCAGCTTAGTGTCCTCCAACAATGAGCAGTTCTTC. It codes for CASSLVSSNNEQFF.

This chain joins TRBV7-8 and TRBJ2-2, with D maybe TRBD1 (5 bases). The V gene's germline CDR1 is SGHVS and CDR2 FQNEAQ. The CDR3 has 17 residues. The V end lost 3 bases, the J end lost 4 bases, and 18 bases lay between the germline ends. The chain's CDR3 is CASSFDGASKSTGELFF. CDR3 bases: TGTGCCAGCAGCTTTGATGGGGCTAGTAAATCCACCGGGGAGCTGTTTTTT.

V usage is TRBV2 and J usage is TRBJ2-1; D is unresolved. The CDR3 has 13 amino acids. Trimming left V 2 bases short and J 5 bases short, with 7 bases between. Germline lookup yields CDR1 SNHLY and CDR2 FYNNEI. The CDR3 DNA is TGTGCCAGCAGTGAACAGGCCAACAATGAGCAGTTCTTC. As protein: CASSEQANNEQFF. Using reference TRBV2 and TRBJ2-1 for the parts outside the CDR3, the full variable domain is EPEVTQTPSHQVTQMGQEVILRCVPISNHLYFYWYRQILGQKVEFLVSFYNNEISEKSEIFDDQFSVERPDGSNFTLKIRSTKLEDSAMYFCASSEQANNEQFFGPGTRLTVL.

This clonotype was picked up a small number of times. V and J are TRBV5-4 and TRBJ1-4, with 11 bases fitting TRBD1. The CDR3 length is 15 residues. Germline CDR1 is SGHNT and CDR2 is YYREEE (reference sequence). V trimming: 4 bases; J trimming: 6 bases; junction bases outside the gene matches: 5. Here the CDR3 reads CASSRGQGAHEKLFF. The CDR3 DNA reads as TGTGCCAGCAGCCGAGGACAGGGGGCGCATGAAAAACTGTTTTTT.

This clonotype occurred a few times. This chain joins TRBV5-1 and TRBJ1-1, with D maybe TRBD1 (5 bases). This CDR3 comprises 16 residues. In germline, CDR1 is SGHRS, CDR2 YFSETQ. The V end lost 2 bases, the J end lost 3 bases, and 17 bases lay between the germline ends. CDR3 region: CASSFLGRGLDTEAFF. The DNA for the CDR3 is TGCGCCAGCAGCTTTCTAGGACGGGGACTTGACACTGAAGCTTTCTTT.

In its sample, this clonotype was seen many times. The chain is built from TRBV5-1 and TRBJ2-7, with 10 bases aligning to TRBD1. The germline V gene encodes CDR1 SGHRS and CDR2 YFSETQ. J gave up 3 bases and V 3 bases, and 6 bases lay outside the gene matches. The CDR3 covers 15 residues. The CDR3 spells CASSSKRDRGYEQYF. The CDR3 bases are TGCGCCAGCAGCTCGAAGAGGGACAGGGGCTACGAGCAGTACTTC.